The entry below gives a single TCR beta chain sequence along with its context. The antigen remains unidentified. Both 60 Vbeta primers and 13 Jbeta primers went into the PCR. Here immunoSEQ multiplex PCR was the method, and the copy in TCRdb shows in-frame clones only, minus some. The table includes some 200,000 clones, over 75% detected once. The data derive from a study of cytomegalovirus exposure and HLA in healthy donors. Across the study: Out of about 360 genotyped donors, around 80% belonged to the Caucasian-associated ancestry cluster.

V was trimmed by 4 bases and J by 6 bases, leaving 12 bases between them. The CDR3 loop spans 13 amino acids. The germline gives CDR1 KGHSH, CDR2 LQKENI. General observations from the study: Fewer N-insertions than the roughly 650-donor mean were reportedly shown by an Asian-associated ancestry cluster in a later analysis. Researchers catalogued about 150 TCR beta chains as cytomegalovirus-associated. In a later analysis, TCR beta V- and J-gene trimming was associated with a missense DCLRE1C variant.

The rearrangement uses TRBV18 and TRBJ1-2; D perhaps matches TRBD1 (5 bases). Sequenced sample: PBMCs. The TCR comes from a boy aged 2 to 9 in good health and CMV-seronegative. This CDR3 reads CASSLRGADGYTF. CDR3 nucleotides: TGTGCCAGCTCACTAAGGGGTGCGGATGGCTACACCTTC.